Following are 20 T cell receptor beta chains from one sample sequenced in a study of cytomegalovirus exposure and HLA in healthy donors. 13 Jbeta primers and 60 Vbeta primers were used for the PCR. The table came from immunoSEQ multiplex PCR; TCRdb's copy has only in-frame clones and leaves some out. This sample has 150,000 or so clones, with roughly 72% found just once. The sequencing sample was made of PBMCs. The receptors here all came from a man between 25 and 39 years old in good health and CMV-seronegative.

V and J are TRBV28 and TRBJ2-1, with 7 bases lining up with TRBD1. Germline trimming cut 3 bases from V and 2 bases from J; bases unmatched to any gene: 7. The CDR3 runs 16 residues. Germline V gives CDR1 MDHEN, CDR2 SYDVKM. CDR3 loop: CASSFPWTGAYNEQFF. DNA of the CDR3: TGTGCCAGCAGTTTTCCCTGGACAGGAGCCTACAATGAGCAGTTCTTC.

There are a few counts of this clone. The genes are TRBV5-1 and TRBJ1-1; 7 bases line up with TRBD1. Germline V lookup: CDR1 SGHRS, CDR2 YFSETQ. The V and J ends lost 4 bases and 6 bases, in that order; junction bases with no gene match: 0. The CDR3 sequence is 11 residues long. This CDR3 is CASSQGAEAFF. The CDR3, as DNA: TGCGCCAGCAGCCAGGGGGCTGAAGCTTTCTTT.

This clone was seen a single time. The V and J genes are TRBV7-2 and TRBJ2-3, with D perhaps matching TRBD1 (5 bases). From germline, CDR1 is SGHTA and CDR2 FQGNSA. This CDR3 has 15 residues. V gave up 1 base and J gave up 3 bases, with 11 bases separating them. The CDR3 loop reads CASSLGGLVTDTQYF. Here the CDR3 DNA reads TGTGCCAGCAGCTTAGGGGGCCTAGTAACAGATACGCAGTATTTT.

The chain is built from TRBV9 and TRBJ1-4, with a tentative D call TRBD1 (5 bases). In germline, CDR1 is SGDLS, CDR2 YYNGEE. Trimming removed 3 bases from V and 4 bases from J, with 13 bases in between. CDR3 length equals 15 residues. The CDR3 reads CASSAQEGVNEKLFF. The CDR3 region has the DNA TGTGCCAGCAGCGCCCAAGAAGGGGTTAATGAAAAACTGTTTTTT. Full variable domain (outside the CDR3, taken from reference TRBV9 and TRBJ1-4): DSGVTQTPKHLITATGQRVTLRCSPRSGDLSVYWYQQSLDQGLQFLIQYYNGEERAKGNILERFSAQQFPDLHSELNLSSLELGDSALYFCASSAQEGVNEKLFFGSGTQLSVL.

The chain links TRBV18 to TRBJ2-3, with D perhaps TRBD2 (5 bases). The V end lost 6 bases, the J end lost 4 bases, and 11 bases lay between the germline ends. Germline V gene data show CDR1 as KGHSH and CDR2 as LQKENI. The CDR3 loop spans 13 amino acids. The CDR3 nucleotides read TGTGCCAGCTCCCTCGTCGGGGCAGATACGCAGTATTTT. Its protein is CASSLVGADTQYF.

This chain uses TRBV5-4 with TRBJ2-5, with 11 bases matching TRBD2. This CDR3 region has 16 residues. CDR1 is SGHNT and CDR2 is YYREEE in the germline V gene (reference sequence). With 3 bases clipped from V and 3 bases from J, the junction kept 7 bases outside the gene matches. Here the CDR3 DNA reads TGTGCCAGCAGCTCACCGGGACTAGCGGAGAAAGAGACCCAGTACTTC. This gives the protein CASSSPGLAEKETQYF.

The chain recombines TRBV7-4 with TRBJ1-5; D possibly corresponds to TRBD1 (5 bases). CDR1 and CDR2 from the germline V gene are SGHVT and SQSDAQ. V lost 6 bases, J lost 6 bases, and 18 bases lay in between. The CDR3 runs to 15 residues. The CDR3 DNA sequence: TGTGCCAGCAGTTTCCCGGGTACAGGTGCTCAGCCCCAGCATTTT. The encoded protein is CASSFPGTGAQPQHF.

The gene calls are TRBV5-1 and TRBJ2-1; the match to TRBD2 covers 8 bases. The CDR3 loop spans 19 amino acids. Germline CDR1 and CDR2: SGHRS and YFSETQ. The V segment lost 4 bases and the J segment 0 bases; nucleotides outside the gene matches: 15. CDR3 DNA: TGCGCCAGCAGCATTCTAGCGGGCGGGGGACTCAACTCCTACAATGAGCAGTTCTTC. Amino acids: CASSILAGGGLNSYNEQFF.

A single count supports this clone. The chain uses TRBV13 and TRBJ2-7; 8 bases map to TRBD1. V lost 5 bases, J lost 3 bases, and 6 bases stayed unmatched. The CDR3 is made up of 14 amino acids. The germline V gene encodes CDR1 PRHDT and CDR2 FYEKMQ (reference sequence). The CDR3 DNA is TGTGCCAGCAGCCCGGGACAGGAGGTCTACGAGCAGTACTTC. Protein sequence: CASSPGQEVYEQYF.

This clone was found a few times. The CDR3 here is CASSEWEVMNTEAFF. CDR3 in DNA: TGTGCCAGCAGTGAATGGGAGGTCATGAACACTGAAGCTTTCTTT. V and J are TRBV6-1 and TRBJ1-1; D gene unclear. The germline V gene has CDR1 MNHNS and CDR2 SASEGT. The CDR3 spans 15 residues. Deletions cut 2 bases from V and 0 bases from J, with 10 bases between.

The chain combines TRBV19 with TRBJ2-1, with D hard to call. From germline, CDR1 is LNHDA and CDR2 SQIVND (reference sequence). Trimming removed 3 bases at V and 6 bases at J, with 9 bases between. The CDR3 has 13 residues. The CDR3 DNA follows: TGTGCCAGTAGTATTATCAGCGTCAATGAGCAGTTCTTC. This sequence encodes CASSIISVNEQFF. Filled out from reference TRBV19 and TRBJ2-1, the complete variable domain reads DGGITQSPKYLFRKEGQNVTLSCEQNLNHDAMYWYRQDPGQGLRLIYYSQIVNDFQKGDIAEGYSVSREKKESFPLTVTSAQKNPTAFYLCASSIISVNEQFFGPGTRLTVL.

The chain links TRBV5-1 to TRBJ1-1; 9 bases are shared with TRBD1. The junction had 6 bases not matched to a gene; V was cut back by 2 bases and J by 1 base. Germline loops: CDR1 SGHRS, CDR2 YFSETQ. The CDR3 sequence is 16 residues long. Written as DNA, the CDR3 is TGCGCCAGCAGCTTAGGGACAGGGTTGTCGAACACTGAAGCTTTCTTT. The encoded protein is CASSLGTGLSNTEAFF.

The gene calls are TRBV6-5 and TRBJ1-1; no clear D gene. The CDR3 extends over 12 amino acids. Trimming removed 5 bases from V and 7 bases from J, with 11 bases in between. The germline V gene encodes CDR1 MNHEY and CDR2 SVGAGI. The CDR3 here is CASSVRLNEAFF. CDR3 sequence (DNA): TGTGCCAGCAGTGTTAGACTGAATGAAGCTTTCTTT.

The chain is built from TRBV6-1 and TRBJ1-6; TRBD1 might be the D (6 bases). Germline lookup yields CDR1 MNHNS and CDR2 SASEGT. The V end was cut by 5 bases, the J end by 10 bases, with 18 bases between. CDR3 length equals 15 residues. The CDR3 here is CASSPHRERYSPLHF. The CDR3 bases are TGTGCCAGCAGTCCTCACAGGGAACGATACTCACCCCTCCACTTT.

Details on this clone: At one end, the junction sequence differs from germline, possibly due to a read error. In nucleotides, the CDR3 is TGTTCCAGCAGCCCTCAGATTTCCGAGCAGTACTTC. Its translation is CSSSPQISEQYF. J is TRBJ2-7 and V is TRBV7-9; D is undetermined. The germline CDR1 and CDR2 sequences are SEHNR and FQNEAQ (reference sequence). The CDR3 is 12 amino acids.

The genes are TRBV10-3 and TRBJ1-3; 10 nucleotides align to TRBD1. The length of the CDR3 is 18 residues. CDR1 and CDR2 from the germline V gene are ENHRY and SYGVKD. V trimming: 6 bases; J trimming: 0 bases; junction bases outside the gene matches: 11. The CDR3 spells CAIRAGTGVSGSGNTIYF. The CDR3 DNA is TGTGCCATCAGGGCCGGGACAGGGGTCTCCGGCTCTGGAAACACCATATATTTT.

The CDR3 protein is CASSLTGVNEKLFF. The CDR3 bases are TGTGCCAGCAGTTTAACAGGGGTTAATGAAAAACTGTTTTTT. The V call is TRBV27, the J call TRBJ1-4, with 7 bases lining up with TRBD1. Germline CDR1 and CDR2: MNHEY and SMNVEV (reference sequence). CDR3 length: 14 amino acids. The trim removed 2 bases at V and 4 bases at J, leaving 1 base unmatched. The variable domain in full, completed from reference TRBV27 and TRBJ1-4, reads EAQVTQNPRYLITVTGKKLTVTCSQNMNHEYMSWYRQDPGLGLRQIYYSMNVEVTDKGDVPEGYKVSRKEKRNFPLILESPSPNQTSLYFCASSLTGVNEKLFFGSGTQLSVL.

A remark on this clone: The same CDR3 arises from other DNA sequences in this sample as well. The V and J genes are TRBV6-1 and TRBJ2-7; D is perhaps TRBD1 (6 bases). Deletions cut 4 bases from V and 4 bases from J, with 8 bases between. CDR1 is MNHNS, CDR2 SASEGT, per germline. There are 12 residues in the CDR3. The DNA of the CDR3 is TGTGCCAGCAGTGGGCAGGGGTACGAGCAGTACTTC. The encoded protein is CASSGQGYEQYF.

This clone turned up a few times. The CDR3 reads CASSMKGADTEAFF. The CDR3 DNA reads as TGTGCCAGTAGTATGAAGGGGGCTGACACTGAAGCTTTCTTT. The chain has TRBV19 and TRBJ1-1; 7 nucleotides align to TRBD1. V trimming: 3 bases; J trimming: 3 bases; junction bases outside the gene matches: 4. CDR3 size: 14 residues. Germline V lookup: CDR1 LNHDA, CDR2 SQIVND (reference sequence).

This chain connects TRBV7-6 to TRBJ2-1, with 7 bases lining up with TRBD2. V trimming: 1 base; J trimming: 1 base; junction bases outside the gene matches: 4. Germline CDR1 and CDR2: SGHVS and FNYEAQ. The CDR3 loop spans 16 amino acids. Here the CDR3 reads CASSLVAGESYNEQFF. The CDR3, as DNA: TGTGCCAGCAGCTTAGTTGCGGGGGAGTCCTACAATGAGCAGTTCTTC.